The T cell receptor beta chain described here comes from a study of shared clonotypes between healthy human individuals. CD45RO-negative cells were positively selected for CCR7, leaving out terminally differentiated effector memory CD45RA+ cells. Clones were sequenced by immunoSEQ multiplex PCR, and TCRdb holds only the in-frame ones, with some missing. Of 2 million to 2.5 million clones in the sample, about 93% were seen once. The V gene end was trimmed by 5 bases and the J gene end by 8 bases; junction bases not matched to a gene: 8. The germline CDR1 and CDR2 sequences are SGHAT and FQNNGV. This CDR3 comprises 15 residues.

This TCR was sampled from a young man in good health. Some clones in this sample may be carry-over from other donors' samples. Input material: naive CD8+ T cells from PBMCs. The chain joins TRBV11-2 to TRBJ2-1; 11 positions match TRBD2. In DNA form, the CDR3 reads TGTGCCAGCAGCGTTAGCGGGAGGGCCTGGGATGAGCAGTTCTTC. Amino acids: CASSVSGRAWDEQFF.